The entry below gives a single T cell receptor (beta chain) sequence along with its context. Its antigen is unidentified. Treatment defined: roughly 20 received Ad26.COV2.S at low or high dose, single or two shots; 5 received placebo; per-sample allocation not given. Sampling happened 63 days after the first vaccine or placebo injection. Vaccination used an Ad26 vector expressing Wuhan-strain SARS-CoV-2 spike. This sample stems from a study of Ad26.COV2.S vaccination and SARS-CoV-2 variants. Study context: Donor allocation was to the COV1001 Ad26.COV2.S trial arm. Study observations and caveats: Measurement of non-spike TCR breadth gave similar results in vaccine and placebo recipients.

The CDR3 loop spans 13 amino acids. Germline V lookup: CDR1 MNHEY, CDR2 SVGAGI. V was pared by 9 bases and J by 7 bases, with 9 bases of the junction left unmatched. Only in-frame clones appear in the TCRdb table, and some are missing; sequencing was by immunoSEQ multiplex PCR. This table has roughly 700,000 clones, 89% appearing once. This specimen was peripheral blood, taken in a trial of Ad26.COV2.S vaccine versus placebo. The clonotype was recovered from a person aged 18-60 years who received the Ad26.COV2.S COVID-19 vaccine or a placebo. V and J are TRBV6-5 and TRBJ1-5; 7 bases are a match to TRBD1. The CDR3 coding sequence is TGTGCCAGTGGACAGGTCATATCCCAGCCCCAGCATTTT. It encodes CASGQVISQPQHF.